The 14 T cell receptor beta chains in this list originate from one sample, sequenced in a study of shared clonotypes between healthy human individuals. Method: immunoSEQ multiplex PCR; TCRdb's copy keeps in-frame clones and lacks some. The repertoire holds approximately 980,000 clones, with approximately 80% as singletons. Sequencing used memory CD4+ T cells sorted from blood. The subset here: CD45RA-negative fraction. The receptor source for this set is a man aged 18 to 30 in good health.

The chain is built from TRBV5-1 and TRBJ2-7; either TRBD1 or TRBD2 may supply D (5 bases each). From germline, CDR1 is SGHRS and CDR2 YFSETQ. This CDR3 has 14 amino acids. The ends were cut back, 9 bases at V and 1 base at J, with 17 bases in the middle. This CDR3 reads CATTRDPGSYEQYF. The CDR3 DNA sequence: TGCGCCACCACTAGGGACCCTGGGTCCTACGAGCAGTACTTC.

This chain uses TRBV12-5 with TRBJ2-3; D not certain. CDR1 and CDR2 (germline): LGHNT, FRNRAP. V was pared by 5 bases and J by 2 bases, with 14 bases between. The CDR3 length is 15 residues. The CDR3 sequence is CASGDGQLITDTQYF. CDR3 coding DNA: TGTGCTAGTGGTGACGGCCAGTTAATCACAGATACGCAGTATTTT. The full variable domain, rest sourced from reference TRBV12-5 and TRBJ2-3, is DARVTQTPRHKVTEMGQEVTMRCQPILGHNTVFWYRQTMMQGLELLAYFRNRAPLDDSGMPKDRFSAEMPDATLATLKIQPSEPRDSAVYFCASGDGQLITDTQYFGPGTRLTVL.

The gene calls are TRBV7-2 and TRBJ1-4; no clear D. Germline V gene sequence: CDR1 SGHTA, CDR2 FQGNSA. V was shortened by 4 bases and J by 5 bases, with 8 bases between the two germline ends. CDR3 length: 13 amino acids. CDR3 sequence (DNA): TGTGCCAGCAGCTCTTGGGCCAATGAAAAACTGTTTTTT. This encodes CASSSWANEKLFF.

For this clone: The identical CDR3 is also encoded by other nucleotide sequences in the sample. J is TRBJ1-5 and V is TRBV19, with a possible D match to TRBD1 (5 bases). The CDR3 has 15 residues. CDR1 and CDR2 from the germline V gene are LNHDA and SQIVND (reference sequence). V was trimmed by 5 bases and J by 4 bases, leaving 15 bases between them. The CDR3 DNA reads TGTGCCAGTAGTCCCCGGGGCACTGGTAATCAGCCCCAGCATTTT. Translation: CASSPRGTGNQPQHF.

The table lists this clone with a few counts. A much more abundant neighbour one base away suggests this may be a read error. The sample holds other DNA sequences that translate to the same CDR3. CDR3 in amino acids: CASSERGNTEAFF. In DNA, the CDR3 is TGTGCCAGCAGTGAAAGGGGGAACACTGAAGCTTTCTTT. The J gene is TRBJ1-1, the V gene TRBV6-1; possible D gene TRBD1, 5 bases. Germline V lookup: CDR1 MNHNS, CDR2 SASEGT. The length of the CDR3 is 13 residues. V was clipped by 2 bases and J by 1 base, with 5 bases between them.

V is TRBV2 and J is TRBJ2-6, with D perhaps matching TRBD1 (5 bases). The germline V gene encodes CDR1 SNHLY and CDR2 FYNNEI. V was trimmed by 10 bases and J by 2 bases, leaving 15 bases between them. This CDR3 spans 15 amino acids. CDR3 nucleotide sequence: TGTGCCACCGGCCAGGGTGTCACTGGGGCCAACGTCCTGACTTTC. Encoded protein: CATGQGVTGANVLTF. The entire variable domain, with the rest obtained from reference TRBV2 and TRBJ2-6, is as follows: EPEVTQTPSHQVTQMGQEVILRCVPISNHLYFYWYRQILGQKVEFLVSFYNNEISEKSEIFDDQFSVERPDGSNFTLKIRSTKLEDSAMYFCATGQGVTGANVLTFGAGSRLTVL.

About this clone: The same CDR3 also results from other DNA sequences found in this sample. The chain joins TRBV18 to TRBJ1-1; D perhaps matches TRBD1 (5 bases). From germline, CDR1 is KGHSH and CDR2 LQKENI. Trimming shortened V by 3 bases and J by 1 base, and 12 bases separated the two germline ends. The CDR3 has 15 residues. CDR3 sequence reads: CASSPRAGSNTEAFF. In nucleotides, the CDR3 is TGTGCCAGCTCACCCCGGGCAGGGTCGAACACTGAAGCTTTCTTT.

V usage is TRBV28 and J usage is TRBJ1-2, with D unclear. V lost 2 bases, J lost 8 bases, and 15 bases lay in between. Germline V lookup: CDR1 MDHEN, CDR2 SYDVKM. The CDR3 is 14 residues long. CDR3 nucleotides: TGTGCCAGCAGTTTAGGCAGGATTGTACAGGGCTACACCTTC. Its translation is CASSLGRIVQGYTF.

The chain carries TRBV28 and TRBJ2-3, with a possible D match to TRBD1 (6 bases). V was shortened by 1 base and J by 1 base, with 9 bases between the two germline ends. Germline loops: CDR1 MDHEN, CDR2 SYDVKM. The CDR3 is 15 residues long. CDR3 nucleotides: TGTGCCAGCAGTTTATACAGGGTGCGCACAGATACGCAGTATTTT. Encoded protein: CASSLYRVRTDTQYF.

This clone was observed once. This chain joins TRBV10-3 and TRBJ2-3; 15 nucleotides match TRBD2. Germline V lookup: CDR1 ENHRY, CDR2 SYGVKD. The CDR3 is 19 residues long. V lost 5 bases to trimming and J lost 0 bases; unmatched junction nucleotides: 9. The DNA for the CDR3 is TGTGCCATCAGTCGGACTAGCGGGGGGGTAATCTCTAGCACAGATACGCAGTATTTT. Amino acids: CAISRTSGGVISSTDTQYF.

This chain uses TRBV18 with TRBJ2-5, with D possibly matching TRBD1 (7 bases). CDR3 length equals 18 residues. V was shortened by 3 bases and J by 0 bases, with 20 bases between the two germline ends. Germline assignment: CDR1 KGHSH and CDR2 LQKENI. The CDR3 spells CASSPPLLDREDQETQYF. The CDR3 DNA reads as TGTGCCAGCTCACCCCCCCTCCTCGACAGGGAGGACCAAGAGACCCAGTACTTC.

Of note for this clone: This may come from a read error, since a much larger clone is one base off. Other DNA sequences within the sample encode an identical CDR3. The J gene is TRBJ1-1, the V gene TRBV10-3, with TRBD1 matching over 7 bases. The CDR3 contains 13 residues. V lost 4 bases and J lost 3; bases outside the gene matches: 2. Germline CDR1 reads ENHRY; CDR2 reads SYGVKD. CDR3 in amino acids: CAISGQGDTEAFF. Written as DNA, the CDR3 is TGTGCCATCAGTGGGCAGGGGGACACTGAAGCTTTCTTT.

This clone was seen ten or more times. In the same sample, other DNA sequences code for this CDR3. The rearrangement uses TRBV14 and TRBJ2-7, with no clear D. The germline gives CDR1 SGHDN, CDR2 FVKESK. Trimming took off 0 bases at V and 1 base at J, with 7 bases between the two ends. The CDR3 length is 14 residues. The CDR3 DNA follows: TGTGCCAGCAGCCAAGAAACTGCTTCCTACGAGCAGTACTTC. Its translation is CASSQETASYEQYF. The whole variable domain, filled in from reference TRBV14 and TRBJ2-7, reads EAGVTQFPSHSVIEKGQTVTLRCDPISGHDNLYWYRRVMGKEIKFLLHFVKESKQDESGMPNNRFLAERTGGTYSTLKVQPAELEDSGVYFCASSQETASYEQYFGPGTRLTVT.

The DNA of the CDR3 is TGCGCCAGCAGCAGCGAGGGGATAGATACGCAGTATTTT. This gives the protein CASSSEGIDTQYF. This chain links TRBV5-1 with TRBJ2-3; D tentatively reads TRBD1 or TRBD2 (5 bases each). The CDR3 extends over 13 amino acids. V shed 4 bases and J shed 5 bases, with 11 bases lying between them. Per the germline V gene, CDR1 is SGHRS and CDR2 is YFSETQ.